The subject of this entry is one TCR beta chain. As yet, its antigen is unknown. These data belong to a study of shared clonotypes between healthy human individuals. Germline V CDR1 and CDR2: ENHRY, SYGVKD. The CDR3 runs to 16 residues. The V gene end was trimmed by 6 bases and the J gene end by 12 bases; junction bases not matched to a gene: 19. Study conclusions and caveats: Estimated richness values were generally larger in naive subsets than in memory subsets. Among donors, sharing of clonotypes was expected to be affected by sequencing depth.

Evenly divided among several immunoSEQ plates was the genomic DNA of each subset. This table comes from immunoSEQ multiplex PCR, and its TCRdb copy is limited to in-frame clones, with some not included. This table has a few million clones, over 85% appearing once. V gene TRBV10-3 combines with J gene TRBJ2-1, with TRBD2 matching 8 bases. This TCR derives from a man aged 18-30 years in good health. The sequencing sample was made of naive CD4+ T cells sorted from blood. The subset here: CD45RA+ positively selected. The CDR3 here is CAIRGGAAGAQLVQFF. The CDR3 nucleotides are TGTGCCATCAGAGGAGGTGCAGCGGGGGCCCAGTTGGTGCAGTTCTTC.